Shown below are 6 T cell receptor beta chains from a single sample sequenced in a study of response to subunit inactivated influenza vaccine. Using its own MiXCR run on the RT-PCR reads, TCRdb lists one record per CDR3 protein. The sample consists of about 700,000 distinct CDR3 sequences, 11% to 15% of them appearing once. The specimen comprised PBMCs from blood, sampled approximately 15 days before vaccination. The receptors here all came from a man between 50 and 59 years old who received an inactivated influenza vaccine.

J is TRBJ2-3 and V is TRBV15; 10 nucleotides line up with TRBD2. CDR3 size: 12 residues. Trimming took 8 bases from V and 13 from J; bases not matched to a gene: 9. Germline loops: CDR1 LNHNV, CDR2 YYDKDF (reference sequence). The CDR3 loop reads CATGGAGGPEYF. CDR3 sequence (DNA): TGTGCCACCGGCGGAGCGGGGGGGCCGGAGTATTTT.

Ten or more counts support this clonotype. This chain connects TRBV4-1 to TRBJ1-1; D call uncertain. Per germline, CDR1 MGHRA and CDR2 YSYEKL. The CDR3 runs 11 residues. The V end was cut by 4 bases, the J end by 9 bases, with 9 bases between. The CDR3 DNA follows: TGCGCCAGCAGCCGGGGAGGGCAAGCTTTCTTT. It codes for CASSRGGQAFF.

This clonotype was found a few times. The chain carries TRBV6-2 or TRBV6-3 and TRBJ2-5, with a tentative D call TRBD2 (5 bases). This CDR3 comprises 14 residues. The ends were cut back, 4 bases at V and 5 bases at J, with 14 bases in the middle. Per germline, CDR1 MNHEY and CDR2 SVGEGT. CDR3 region: CASSLLLATETQYF. The CDR3 nucleotides are TGTGCCAGCAGTTTACTTCTAGCAACGGAGACCCAGTACTTC.

The chain uses TRBV27 and TRBJ2-3; 12 bases are a match to TRBD1. J was trimmed by 5 bases and V by 6 bases; bases with no gene match: 9. The germline V gene has CDR1 MNHEY and CDR2 SMNVEV (reference sequence). This CDR3 has 16 amino acids. This CDR3 is CASRKGQGAGGDTQYF. CDR3 sequence (DNA): TGTGCCAGCAGGAAGGGACAGGGGGCCGGTGGAGATACGCAGTATTTT.

This clonotype came up a few times. The V gene is TRBV29-1, the J gene TRBJ2-3; 8 bases match TRBD2. This CDR3 is 15 amino acids long. Germline values: CDR1 SQVTM, CDR2 ANQGSEA. V lost 4 bases to trimming and J lost 1 base; unmatched junction nucleotides: 7. This CDR3 reads CSVVPREEGTDTQYF. The CDR3 DNA reads as TGCAGCGTTGTTCCGCGGGAGGAAGGCACAGATACGCAGTATTTT.

This clonotype has more than one count but fewer than ten. The CDR3, as DNA: TGCGCCAGCAGCTTGGCCGGGGGCGGGAGGGCCTACAATGAGCAGTTCTTC. Translated, it gives CASSLAGGGRAYNEQFF. The chain joins TRBV5-1 to TRBJ2-1; 9 nucleotides line up with TRBD2. V was pared by 0 bases and J by 2 bases, with 6 bases of the junction left unmatched. This CDR3 has 17 residues. CDR1 SGHRS and CDR2 YFSETQ come from the germline V gene.